This T cell receptor (beta chain) was recorded in a study of T cells in Graves' hyperthyroidism and ophthalmopathy (dated by TCRdb to between 2019 and 2020). In terms of the full investigation: Peripheral blood samples were taken at initial diagnosis, before any treatment was given. A discovery cohort of approximately 100 patients, roughly 43 with Graves' ophthalmopathy and fewer than 65 with stable Graves' hyperthyroidism, was used to find distinguishing TCR V-J signatures. An independent validation cohort of under 20 hyperthyroidism patients and over 15 patients who later progressed to ophthalmopathy tested prospective prediction of ophthalmopathy. The roughly 91 discovery patients were randomly divided into training and test sets at a 7:3 ratio. In several Graves' hyperthyroidism patients, the study also compared T-cell repertoires from thyroid tissue with T-cell repertoires from blood. Once sampling was done, hyperthyroidism patients were given methimazole at a starting dose of 30 mg daily, whereas ophthalmopathy patients were given high-dose intravenous methylprednisolone. The paper describes TCR Vbeta CDR3 sequencing of roughly 130 peripheral blood samples, made up of 43 ophthalmopathy patients, some 76 hyperthyroidism patients and 17 progressor patients.

Paper-wide results and their limitations: In validation, progression to ophthalmopathy was predicted by the model with more than 65% sensitivity and roughly 76% specificity, a median of about 6.8 months before onset. No statistical method was used to fix the sample size in advance, and group allocation was not hidden from the investigators. Most expanded thyroid clonotypes (frequency above 0.001) were also detected in blood, a finding suggesting that blood repertoires may reflect thyroid immune responses. In cross-validation, a model built on a 13 V-J signature told ophthalmopathy apart from stable hyperthyroidism with under 90% sensitivity and roughly 83% specificity, and in testing the same model reached 80%/75%.

This clonotype appeared many times. The specificity of this receptor is unknown. No qualities accompany the bases; no much larger clone lies one base away. Spanning cysteine to phenylalanine, the CDR3 consists of 16 amino acids. Only the CDR3 DNA stays, 48 bases, in frame from base 1. From the germline V gene, CDR1 is SGHTA and CDR2 is FQGNSA. Relative to germline, V is 1 base shorter and J is 1 base shorter, with 12 bases between their ends. Amplification of TCR beta CDR3 regions was carried out from RNA transcripts. A first-round RT-PCR of the TCR CDR3 used the HTBI primer set with the Qiagen OneStep RT-PCR kit. Libraries were constructed in a second round of multiplex PCR, after which size selection and purification were performed. Paired-end sequencing of the libraries was performed with 100 bp reads on an Illumina HiSeq2000. Per the source publication's procedure: SOAPnuke was used to process the raw data, throwing out any read that contained adapters or uncalled bases, had a mean Phred below 15, or lacked an exact constant-primer or identifier match. High-quality paired reads were merged using COPE v1.2.5, and each unique nucleotide sequence was defined as a clonotype. MiTCR v1.1 was used to align clonotypes to the IMGT TRBV, TRBD and TRBJ reference segments. The analysis was restricted to V-J combinations with a frequency above 0.0001, which together covered approximately 99% of the repertoires. A TCS score was defined as the ratio between F50 (clonal expansion) and ExV (chaos), using BLOSUM62-based TCRdist between CDR3 peptides within each V-J. Welch's t-statistics and random forest reduced 500 to 650 V-J features to under 15, which were used in a naive Bayes classifier (R e1071). TCRdb's own reprocessing of the public reads used fastp at Q25 and MiXCR and kept productive beta chains. CDR3 protein duplicates are merged, each entry listing the most common genes and DNA. These V and J calls derive from TCRdb rather than the authors' analysis. The sample table lists more than 500,000 distinct CDR3 sequences, around 15% of them with a count of one. Approximately 30% of the sample goes to the ten largest clones.

In the ophthalmopathy patients, disease was moderately to severely active, with a Clinical Activity Score of 3 or more, a NOSPECS grade of 4 or more, and a duration of less than 3 months. Patients with uncontrolled infections, other autoimmune diseases, pregnancy or lactation were excluded. Diagnoses were established on the basis of clinical symptoms, serum thyroxine and TRAb, thyroid ultrasound, and orbital computed tomography. PBMCs were separated from under 11 ml of fresh peripheral blood using Ficoll-Paque density gradient centrifugation. Trizol reagent was used to extract total RNA, and RNA quality was then checked on an Agilent 2100 Bioanalyzer.

Sequenced sample: blood. The chain couples TRBV7-2 to TRBJ2-3; the D segment could be TRBD2, given 6 matching bases. The TCR comes from a woman aged 25-40 years with Graves' ophthalmopathy. The DNA reads as follows: TGTGCCAGCAGCTTAGTGGGTGCGGGACGCACAGATACGCAGTATTTT. Translated, it gives CASSLVGAGRTDTQYF.